This record looks at one TCR beta chain sequence and its context. The sample originates from a study of T cell responses to AZD1222 COVID-19 vaccine. This CDR3 contains 15 residues. Trimming removed 5 bases at V and 5 bases at J, with 15 bases between. Germline CDR1 and CDR2: LNHNV and YYDKDF (reference sequence). Method: immunoSEQ multiplex PCR; TCRdb's copy keeps in-frame clones and lacks some. The sample yields 95,000 to 150,000 clones, about nine tenths seen once. The V call is TRBV15, the J call TRBJ2-2, with D uncertain. This sample comprised peripheral blood, obtained on day 0 of MenACWY control vaccination. The sequence was collected from an adult in good health. The CDR3 coding sequence is TGTGCCACCAGCGGCGGCACTCTCCAGACCGGGGAGCTGTTTTTT. Residues: CATSGGTLQTGELFF. Based on the CDR3 plus reference TRBV15 and TRBJ2-2, the full variable domain is DAMVIQNPRYQVTQFGKPVTLSCSQTLNHNVMYWYQQKSSQAPKLLFHYYDKDFNNEADTPDNFQSRRPNTSFCFLDIRSPGLGDTAMYLCATSGGTLQTGELFFGEGSRLTVL.